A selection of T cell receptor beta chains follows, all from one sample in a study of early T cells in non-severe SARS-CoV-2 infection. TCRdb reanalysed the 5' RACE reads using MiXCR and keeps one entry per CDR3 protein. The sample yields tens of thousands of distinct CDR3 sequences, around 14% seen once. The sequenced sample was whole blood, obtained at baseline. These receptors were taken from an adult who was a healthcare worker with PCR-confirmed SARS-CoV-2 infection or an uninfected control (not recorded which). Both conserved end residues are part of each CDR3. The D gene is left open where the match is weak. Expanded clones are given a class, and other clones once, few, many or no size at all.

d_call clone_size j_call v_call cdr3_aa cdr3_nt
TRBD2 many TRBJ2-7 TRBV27 CASSFQAGLAGSYEQYF TGTGCCAGCAGTTTCCAAGCCGGACTAGCGGGGTCCTACGAGCAGTACTTC
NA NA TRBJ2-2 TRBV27 CASSLTAGELFF TGTGCCAGCAGTCTGACAGCCGGGGAGCTGTTTTTT
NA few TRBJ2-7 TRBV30 CAGYPGPRGEQYF TGTGCCGGGTACCCGGGACCACGGGGGGAGCAGTACTTC
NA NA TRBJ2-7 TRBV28 CASRSPGGEDYEQYF TGTGCCAGCAGGAGCCCCGGAGGGGAGGACTACGAGCAGTACTTC
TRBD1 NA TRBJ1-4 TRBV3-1 CASRDRTTNEKLFF TGTGCCAGCCGGGACAGGACAACTAATGAAAAACTGTTTTTT
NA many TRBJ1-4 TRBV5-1 CASSQDMESEKLFF TGCGCCAGCAGCCAGGACATGGAAAGTGAAAAACTGTTTTTT
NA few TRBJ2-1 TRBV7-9 CASSLGRAGEQFF TGTGCCAGCAGCTTAGGACGGGCCGGGGAGCAGTTCTTC
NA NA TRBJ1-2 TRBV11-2 CASSSTQGGGYTF TGTGCCAGCAGCTCCACACAGGGAGGTGGCTACACCTTC
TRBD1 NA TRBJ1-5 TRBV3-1 CASSYRQGGQPQHF TGTGCCAGCAGCTACCGACAGGGGGGACAGCCCCAGCATTTT
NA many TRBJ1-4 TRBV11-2 CASSGRRTNEKLFF TGTGCCAGCAGCGGTCGGAGGACTAATGAAAAACTGTTTTTT
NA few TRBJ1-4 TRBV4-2 CASSREQGIDEKLFF TGTGCCAGCAGCCGTGAACAGGGAATCGATGAAAAACTGTTTTTT
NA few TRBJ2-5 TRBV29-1 CSVRGQTEETQYF TGCAGCGTCCGAGGACAGACCGAAGAGACCCAGTACTTC
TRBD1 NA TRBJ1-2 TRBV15 CATSRDQGARGYTF TGTGCCACCAGCAGAGATCAGGGGGCTCGAGGCTACACCTTC
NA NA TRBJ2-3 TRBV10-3 CAISELLVETQYF TGTGCCATCAGTGAGTTATTAGTGGAGACGCAGTATTTT
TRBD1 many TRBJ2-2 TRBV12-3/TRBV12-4 CATRQGETGELFF TGTGCCACCCGACAGGGAGAAACCGGGGAGCTGTTTTTT
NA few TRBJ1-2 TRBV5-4 CASTITGDGTNYGYTF TGTGCCAGCACCATCACGGGGGACGGGACTAACTATGGCTACACCTTC
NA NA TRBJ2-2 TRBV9 CASSVGGRYGELFF TGTGCCAGCAGCGTAGGGGGTAGATACGGGGAGCTGTTTTTT
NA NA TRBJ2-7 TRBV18 CASSPGTTGAEQYF TGTGCCAGCTCACCAGGTACGACCGGGGCCGAGCAGTACTTC
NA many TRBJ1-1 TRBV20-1 CSAKMNTEAFF TGCAGTGCCAAAATGAACACTGAAGCTTTCTTT
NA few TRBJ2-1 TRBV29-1 CSAGTYNEQFF TGCAGCGCCGGGACCTACAATGAGCAGTTCTTC
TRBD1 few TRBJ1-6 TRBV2 CASSVGTGANSPLHF TGTGCCAGCAGTGTGGGGACAGGGGCGAATTCACCCCTCCACTTT
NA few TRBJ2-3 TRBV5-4 CASSLFADTQYF TGTGCCAGCAGCTTATTCGCAGATACGCAGTATTTT
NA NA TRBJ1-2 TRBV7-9 CASSLPGASNYGYTF TGTGCCAGCAGCCTCCCCGGGGCATCTAACTATGGCTACACCTTC
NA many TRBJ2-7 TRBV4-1 CASSSVGGRGSYEQYF TGCGCCAGCAGCTCTGTTGGGGGGCGAGGTTCCTACGAGCAGTACTTC
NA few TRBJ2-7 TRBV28 CASSLGDFFSYEQYF TGTGCCAGCAGTTTAGGGGACTTTTTCTCCTACGAGCAGTACTTC
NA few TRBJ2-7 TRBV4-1 CASSQRDPAYEQYF TGCGCCAGCAGCCAGAGGGACCCCGCCTACGAGCAGTACTTC
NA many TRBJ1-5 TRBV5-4 CASSLWGDGDNQPQHF TGTGCCAGCAGCTTGTGGGGGGACGGAGACAATCAGCCCCAGCATTTT
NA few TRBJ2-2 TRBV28 CASSPGDKYTGELFF TGTGCCAGCAGCCCTGGGGACAAGTACACCGGGGAGCTGTTTTTT
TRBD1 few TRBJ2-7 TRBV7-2 CASSRDRAYEQYF TGTGCCAGCAGCCGGGACAGAGCCTACGAGCAGTACTTC
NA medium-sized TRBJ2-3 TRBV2 CASSEGRQSTDTQYF TGTGCCAGCAGTGAGGGCAGGCAAAGCACAGATACGCAGTATTTT
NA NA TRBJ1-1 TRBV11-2 CASSLGMREAFF TGTGCCAGCAGCTTAGGAATGCGCGAAGCTTTCTTT
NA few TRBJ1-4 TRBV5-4 CASSSGLTNEKLFF TGTGCCAGCAGCTCCGGACTAACTAATGAAAAACTGTTTTTT
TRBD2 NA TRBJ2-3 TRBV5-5 CASSFQREVSDTQYF TGTGCCAGCAGCTTTCAGCGGGAGGTTTCAGATACGCAGTATTTT
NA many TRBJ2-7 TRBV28 CAISWGIGAEQYF TGTGCCATCTCATGGGGGATAGGGGCCGAGCAGTACTTC
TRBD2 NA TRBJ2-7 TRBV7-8 CASSSGGSSYEQYF TGTGCCAGCAGCTCCGGGGGGAGCTCCTACGAGCAGTACTTC
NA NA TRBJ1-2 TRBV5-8 CVSSLERGAGGYTF TGTGTCAGCAGCTTGGAAAGGGGCGCAGGAGGCTACACCTTC
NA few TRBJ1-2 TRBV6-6 CASSSAGTPVYGYTF TGTGCCAGCAGCTCGGCCGGGACGCCTGTCTATGGCTACACCTTC
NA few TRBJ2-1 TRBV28 CASSKSWSVNNEQFF TGTGCCAGCAGCAAGAGCTGGTCTGTCAACAATGAGCAGTTCTTC
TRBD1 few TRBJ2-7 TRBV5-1 CASSIGQANYEQYF TGCGCCAGCAGCATCGGACAGGCCAACTACGAGCAGTACTTC
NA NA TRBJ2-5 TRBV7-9 CASSREGQETQYF TGTGCCAGCAGTCGAGAGGGGCAAGAGACCCAGTACTTC
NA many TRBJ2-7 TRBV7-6 CASSLDSTGYEQYF TGTGCCAGCAGCTTAGATTCGACGGGTTACGAGCAGTACTTC
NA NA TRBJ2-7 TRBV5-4 CASSLGTVSSYEQYF TGTGCCAGCAGCTTGGGGACGGTGAGCTCCTACGAGCAGTACTTC
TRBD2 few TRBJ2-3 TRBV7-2 CASSLSLAGAADTQYF TGTGCCAGCAGCTTATCTCTGGCGGGAGCGGCAGATACGCAGTATTTT
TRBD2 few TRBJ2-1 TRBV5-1 CASSLGLAGEGEQFF TGCGCCAGCAGCCTCGGACTAGCGGGAGAAGGGGAGCAGTTCTTC
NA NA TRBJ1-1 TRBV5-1 CASAGRINTEAFF TGCGCCAGCGCAGGGAGGATAAACACTGAAGCTTTCTTT